These 30 T cell receptor beta chains came from one sample sequenced in a study of response to subunit inactivated influenza vaccine. TCRdb used MiXCR to reprocess the RT-PCR reads, holding one entry per CDR3 protein. The sample has 650,000 to 800,000 distinct CDR3 sequences, around 14% seen once. Sequencing used PBMCs from blood, obtained less than 15 days before vaccination. The source is a man aged 45-60 years who received an inactivated influenza vaccine.

On this clonotype itself: This sequence may be a read error, since a much larger clone differs from it by one base. V usage is TRBV20-1 and J usage is TRBJ1-2, with a tentative D call TRBD1 (6 bases). The V end lost 2 bases, the J end lost 8 bases, and 15 bases lay between the germline ends. Germline loops: CDR1 DFQATT, CDR2 SNEGSKA (reference sequence). The CDR3 length is 13 residues. The CDR3 sequence: CSARSQGIWGYTF. The CDR3 DNA reads as TGCAGTGCTAGAAGTCAGGGGATTTGGGGCTACACCTTC.

This clonotype showed up just a few times. The chain combines TRBV6-5 with TRBJ2-5; D may match TRBD1 or TRBD2 (5 bases each). CDR1 and CDR2 (germline): MNHEY, SVGAGI. The CDR3 loop spans 15 amino acids. V shed 6 bases and J shed 4 bases, with 18 bases lying between them. The CDR3: CASRYGAGLGETQYF. DNA of the CDR3: TGTGCCAGCAGATACGGGGCAGGGCTTGGAGAGACCCAGTACTTC.

This clonotype appeared many times. The V and J genes are TRBV4-3 and TRBJ2-1; TRBD2 matches 8 bases. The CDR3 is made up of 15 amino acids. Germline CDR1 reads LGHNA; CDR2 reads YSLEER. Trimming cost V 0 bases and J 10 bases; bases outside gene matches: 8. For the CDR3, the DNA is TGCGCCAGCAGCCAAGAACGTGCGGGAGGCGTAGAGCAGTTCTTC. This translates into CASSQERAGGVEQFF.

This clonotype was recorded a few times. This chain connects TRBV12-3 or TRBV12-4 to TRBJ1-5; the match to TRBD1 covers 8 bases. The CDR3 length is 14 residues. V lost 2 bases, J lost 6 bases, and 3 bases stayed unmatched. The CDR3 loop is CASSLLDRGQPQHF. DNA for the CDR3: TGTGCCAGCAGTTTACTCGACAGGGGTCAGCCCCAGCATTTT.

J is TRBJ2-5 and V is TRBV7-2; D tentatively fits TRBD1 or TRBD2 (5 bases each). The CDR3 consists of 16 residues. Per germline, CDR1 SGHTA and CDR2 FQGNSA. Deletions cut 4 bases from V and 5 bases from J, with 20 bases between. CDR3 in amino acids: CASSSGKQGFGETQYF. The CDR3 DNA is TGTGCCAGCAGCTCCGGGAAGCAGGGTTTCGGGGAGACCCAGTACTTC.

This clonotype was observed a handful of times. The V call is TRBV6-1, the J call TRBJ2-7; weak D call: TRBD1 (5 bases). V lost 1 base and J lost 2, with 9 bases in between. This CDR3 is 14 amino acids long. CDR1 is MNHNS and CDR2 is SASEGT in the germline V gene. The CDR3 bases are TGTGCCAGCAGTGAAGGGACAAAGCCCTACGAGCAGTACTTC. Protein sequence: CASSEGTKPYEQYF.

This clonotype was observed a handful of times. The chain uses TRBV2 and TRBJ1-4, with TRBD1 matching 7 bases. The CDR3 consists of 15 residues. Germline CDR1 and CDR2: SNHLY and FYNNEI. The V segment lost 7 bases and the J segment 7 bases; nucleotides outside the gene matches: 12. The CDR3 protein is CASTEQGVGREKLFF. The CDR3 nucleotides read TGTGCCAGCACCGAGCAGGGGGTGGGGCGTGAAAAACTGTTTTTT. Full variable domain (remainder filled in from reference TRBV2 and TRBJ1-4): EPEVTQTPSHQVTQMGQEVILRCVPISNHLYFYWYRQILGQKVEFLVSFYNNEISEKSEIFDDQFSVERPDGSNFTLKIRSTKLEDSAMYFCASTEQGVGREKLFFGSGTQLSVL.

This clonotype was observed a few times. The chain employs TRBV4-2 and TRBJ2-7, with 7 bases aligning to TRBD2. Unmatched junction bases numbered 8, after V lost 1 base and J lost 5 bases. Germline loops: CDR1 LGHNA, CDR2 YNFKEQ. The CDR3 contains 15 residues. DNA for the CDR3: TGTGCCAGCAGCCAAGCGGGGGGTAGCAGGGACGAGCAGTACTTC. This sequence encodes CASSQAGGSRDEQYF.

This clonotype was counted only a few times. The V and J genes are TRBV7-8 and TRBJ2-5, with 7 bases matching TRBD2. CDR1 and CDR2 from the germline V gene are SGHVS and FQNEAQ. The junction had 22 bases not matched to a gene; V was cut back by 5 bases and J by 1 base. The length of the CDR3 is 20 residues. CDR3 protein: CASSLLVPQPSGGLQETQYF. The CDR3 nucleotides are TGTGCCAGCAGCCTACTAGTCCCCCAACCTAGCGGAGGACTCCAAGAGACCCAGTACTTC.

V gene TRBV15 combines with J gene TRBJ2-7; perhaps TRBD2 as D (7 bases). Deletions cut 2 bases from V and 5 bases from J, with 16 bases between. The CDR3 runs to 15 residues. Germline-derived CDR1 and CDR2 are LNHNV and YYDKDF (reference sequence). CDR3 in amino acids: CATSRFRGAANEQYF. The CDR3 DNA reads as TGTGCCACCAGCAGATTCCGGGGGGCTGCAAACGAGCAGTACTTC.

This clonotype was recorded a few times. The V and J genes are TRBV11-2 and TRBJ2-2; 11 positions agree with TRBD2. This CDR3 contains 15 residues. CDR1 and CDR2 (germline): SGHAT, FQNNGV. The V gene end was trimmed by 3 bases and the J gene end by 5 bases; junction bases not matched to a gene: 2. The CDR3, as DNA: TGTGCCAGCAGCTTTGGACTAGCGGGTACCGGGGAGCTGTTTTTT. This gives the protein CASSFGLAGTGELFF.

This clonotype has at least ten counts. The rearrangement links TRBV15 to TRBJ2-2; D remains ambiguous. Germline V gives CDR1 LNHNV, CDR2 YYDKDF (reference sequence). Trimming removed 3 bases from V and 5 bases from J, with 10 bases in between. The length of the CDR3 is 14 residues. The CDR3 region is CATSSGIRTGELFF. The CDR3 nucleotides are TGTGCCACCAGCAGTGGGATAAGGACCGGGGAGCTGTTTTTT.

The V call is TRBV24-1, the J call TRBJ2-3, with a tentative D call TRBD1 (6 bases). Germline-derived CDR1 and CDR2 are KGHDR and SFDVKD. CDR3 length equals 14 residues. The V end lost 4 bases, the J end lost 5 bases, and 12 bases lay between the germline ends. CDR3 sequence: CATSDPGQQDTQYF. CDR3 nucleotide sequence: TGTGCCACCAGTGACCCAGGACAGCAAGATACGCAGTATTTT.

This clonotype was found many times. The chain has TRBV4-2 and TRBJ2-1; possible D gene TRBD2, 6 bases. From germline, CDR1 is LGHNA and CDR2 YNFKEQ. The CDR3 loop spans 16 amino acids. The germline V and J ends were trimmed by 1 base and 4 bases, with 14 bases remaining between them. The CDR3 DNA follows: TGTGCCAGCAGCCAAGGGGCGGGGTTAGCTTACAATGAGCAGTTCTTC. Translation: CASSQGAGLAYNEQFF.

This clonotype was found once. The gene calls are TRBV7-3 and TRBJ2-7; no definite D call. V shed 1 base and J shed 1 base, with 11 bases lying between them. This CDR3 is 15 amino acids long. The germline CDR1 and CDR2 sequences are SGHTA and FQGTGA. CDR3 protein: CASSLSPARSYEQYF. Written as DNA, the CDR3 is TGTGCCAGCAGCTTAAGTCCCGCCCGGTCCTACGAGCAGTACTTC.

The rearrangement links TRBV20-1 to TRBJ2-1, with 7 positions matching TRBD2. This CDR3 spans 13 amino acids. Germline V lookup: CDR1 DFQATT, CDR2 SNEGSKA (reference sequence). The ends lost 7 bases at V and 6 bases at J; junction bases unmatched: 9. The CDR3, as DNA: TGCAGTGTCGCGGGACTACAACTCAATGAGCAGTTCTTC. Its translation is CSVAGLQLNEQFF.

This clonotype was seen a handful of times. This chain connects TRBV20-1 to TRBJ1-5; 7 bases are shared with TRBD1. V lost 6 bases and J lost 2; bases outside the gene matches: 7. This CDR3 is 14 amino acids long. The germline V gene encodes CDR1 DFQATT and CDR2 SNEGSKA (reference sequence). The CDR3 loop is CSASRQGGNQPQHF. The CDR3 DNA follows: TGCAGTGCCTCCCGACAGGGAGGCAATCAGCCCCAGCATTTT.

This clonotype has a count of ten or more. The V gene is TRBV12-3 or TRBV12-4, the J gene TRBJ2-1; 7 bases are shared with TRBD1. There are 13 residues in the CDR3. Trimming removed 3 bases from V and 10 bases from J; junction bases left unmatched: 6. CDR3 in DNA: TGTGCCAGCAGTTTTTCACAGGGGAACGAGCAGTTCTTC. Residues: CASSFSQGNEQFF.

This clonotype was counted at least ten times. The chain employs TRBV7-3 and TRBJ2-3, with 12 bases identical to TRBD2. The CDR3 consists of 19 residues. Trimming at V came to 1 base and at J to 2 bases, leaving 10 bases not matched to a gene. Germline loops: CDR1 SGHTA, CDR2 FQGTGA. This CDR3 is CASSLKGHGLAGTTDTQYF. CDR3 coding DNA: TGTGCCAGCAGCTTAAAAGGACACGGACTAGCGGGGACCACAGATACGCAGTATTTT.

This clonotype turned up a few times. The chain joins TRBV12-3 or TRBV12-4 to TRBJ1-5, with D unclear. V lost 3 bases and J 9 bases, leaving 12 bases between the germline ends. The CDR3 loop spans 13 amino acids. DNA for the CDR3: TGTGCCAGCAGTTTGAACGGCCTCTGGCCCCAGCATTTT. Amino acids: CASSLNGLWPQHF.

This clonotype has more than one count but fewer than ten. V gene TRBV11-2 combines with J gene TRBJ2-1; 11 nucleotides line up with TRBD2. CDR3 size: 22 residues. Germline values: CDR1 SGHAT, CDR2 FQNNGV. V gave up 0 bases and J gave up 4 bases; unmatched junction bases: 20. CDR3 sequence (DNA): TGTGCCAGCAGCTTAGAAGGAGGGTTTAGCGGGAGGGCCTCACCCCTGTACAATGAGCAGTTCTTC. It specifies CASSLEGGFSGRASPLYNEQFF.

The V and J genes are TRBV24-1 and TRBJ2-1; 8 nucleotides align to TRBD1. The V segment lost 5 bases and the J segment 3 bases; nucleotides outside the gene matches: 8. This CDR3 contains 16 residues. Germline V gene sequence: CDR1 KGHDR, CDR2 SFDVKD. The CDR3 DNA is TGTGCCACCAGTGGCTTACAGGGGGGAATCTACAATGAGCAGTTCTTC. This translates into CATSGLQGGIYNEQFF.

This clonotype was counted only a few times. The chain employs TRBV2 and TRBJ1-5, with a tentative D call TRBD1 (5 bases). V shed 8 bases and J shed 5 bases, with 16 bases lying between them. The germline gives CDR1 SNHLY, CDR2 FYNNEI. The length of the CDR3 is 14 residues. CDR3 sequence: CASSRQLGDQPQHF. The CDR3 nucleotides read TGTGCCAGCTCCCGCCAACTAGGGGATCAGCCCCAGCATTTT.

The DNA of the CDR3 is TGTGCCAGCAGCTCCACCGCAGGGTGGGTTGAGCAGTACTTC. Amino acid sequence: CASSSTAGWVEQYF. This chain uses TRBV7-9 with TRBJ2-7; perhaps TRBD1 as D (5 bases). The CDR3 sequence is 14 residues long. Trimming removed 4 bases at V and 7 bases at J, with 17 bases between. CDR1 and CDR2 from the germline V gene are SEHNR and FQNEAQ (reference sequence).

The chain carries TRBV6-2 or TRBV6-3 and TRBJ2-1, with D perhaps matching TRBD2 (7 bases). This CDR3 is built from 16 residues. CDR1 and CDR2 from the germline V gene are MNHEY and SVGEGT. Deletions cut 6 bases from V and 4 bases from J, with 19 bases between. The CDR3 sequence: CASSPPTGGMYNEQFF. CDR3 in DNA: TGTGCCAGCAGCCCCCCTACGGGGGGCATGTACAATGAGCAGTTCTTC.

This clonotype was found a few times. This chain joins TRBV6-2 or TRBV6-3 and TRBJ2-7; D is unresolved. Germline lookup yields CDR1 MNHEY and CDR2 SVGEGT. The germline V and J ends were trimmed by 7 bases and 0 bases, with 10 bases remaining between them. CDR3 length: 13 residues. The chain's CDR3 is CASKYSSSYEQYF. CDR3 coding DNA: TGTGCCAGCAAATACTCGAGCTCCTACGAGCAGTACTTC.

This clonotype occurred a few times. The rearrangement joins TRBV20-1 to TRBJ2-1; TRBD1 agrees at 11 bases. V lost 5 bases, J lost 4 bases, and 4 bases stayed unmatched. Per germline, CDR1 DFQATT and CDR2 SNEGSKA (reference sequence). The CDR3 length is 14 residues. Here the CDR3 reads CSAGQGAKYNEQFF. The CDR3 DNA reads as TGCAGTGCTGGACAGGGGGCTAAGTACAATGAGCAGTTCTTC.

This clonotype was counted between two and nine times. The rearrangement joins TRBV10-3 to TRBJ2-6, with D possibly matching TRBD2 (6 bases). Germline loops: CDR1 ENHRY, CDR2 SYGVKD. V lost 4 bases and J lost 4, with 20 bases in between. The CDR3 contains 18 residues. CDR3 coding DNA: TGTGCCATCAGTGTGCGGGGAATCAGGACGTCCGGGGCCAACGTCCTGACTTTC. Its translation is CAISVRGIRTSGANVLTF.

The CDR3 DNA follows: TGTGCCAGCAGCTTAACCCCCACAGGGAACAATGAGCAGTTCTTC. Amino acid sequence: CASSLTPTGNNEQFF. The rearrangement uses TRBV7-3 and TRBJ2-1; maybe TRBD1 (6 bases). Germline CDR1 SGHTA, CDR2 FQGTGA. V was pared by 0 bases and J by 5 bases, with 11 bases between. The CDR3 is made up of 15 amino acids.

As regards this clonotype: At one end, the junction sequence differs from germline, possibly due to a read error. V gene TRBV7-2 combines with J gene TRBJ1-5; D unresolved. This CDR3 spans 15 amino acids. Looked up from germline, CDR1 is SGHTA and CDR2 is FQGNSA. The CDR3 protein is CASSSIRGSTQPQHF. CDR3 in DNA: TGTGCCAGCAGCTCGATCCGCGGCAGCACTCAGCCCCAGCATTTT. Combining the CDR3 with reference TRBV7-2 and TRBJ1-5 gives the whole variable domain GAGVSQSPSNKVTEKGKDVELRCDPISGHTALYWYRQSLGQGLEFLIYFQGNSAPDKSGLPSDRFSAERTGGSVSTLTIQRTQQEDSAVYLCASSSIRGSTQPQHFGDGTRLSIL.